The clone carrying this TCR beta chain appeared a few times. Its antigen is not identified. The data were obtained in a study of T cell repertoires in cytomegalovirus infection. Study-wide background: Well-studied HLA-B-restricted CMV epitopes were used in the study alongside recently identified HLA-C-restricted ones. Both a matching HLA type and CMV infection were indicated by public TCR beta signatures.

Overall study results and limits: In two of eight donors, the top clonotype was HLA-C-restricted CMV-specific.

TCRdb ran MiXCR on the reads and lists one entry per CDR3 protein. The sample consists of about 890,000 distinct CDR3 sequences, more than 25% of them appearing once. V was pared by 3 bases and J by 4 bases, with 12 bases of the junction left unmatched. The CDR3 totals 17 residues. Germline CDR1 MNHEY, CDR2 SVGEGT. The sample in question was cultured CD8+ T cells from PBMCs, obtained from culture after CMV antigen stimulation. This chain uses TRBV6-2 or TRBV6-3 with TRBJ1-2; 9 nucleotides align to TRBD1. The sequence derives from a human donor in good health (CMV status not recorded). Some clones in this sample may be carry-over from other donors' samples. CDR3 coding DNA: TGTGCCAGCAGTTATAGTCCCGGGACAGGGCTCCTCTATGGCTACACCTTC. Translated: CASSYSPGTGLLYGYTF.